One sample yielded the 6 T cell receptor beta chains listed below, sequenced in a study of cytomegalovirus exposure and HLA in healthy donors. The primer mix had 60 Vbeta and 13 Jbeta primers. Libraries were prepared by immunoSEQ multiplex PCR; TCRdb keeps only in-frame clonotypes and omits some of them. Of fewer than 150,000 clones listed, around 76% are singletons. The sequenced material came from PBMCs. These receptors came from a man in his fifties in good health and CMV-seropositive.

This clone was seen more than once but under ten times. The chain combines TRBV18 with TRBJ2-7; the match to TRBD1 covers 10 bases. The germline V gene encodes CDR1 KGHSH and CDR2 LQKENI. Trimming took 3 bases from V and 4 from J; bases not matched to a gene: 3. CDR3 length: 14 amino acids. The CDR3 nucleotides read TGTGCCAGCTCACCCGACAGGGGGCAATACGAGCAGTACTTC. This translates into CASSPDRGQYEQYF. Filled out from reference TRBV18 and TRBJ2-7, the complete variable domain reads NAGVMQNPRHLVRRRGQEARLRCSPMKGHSHVYWYRQLPEEGLKFMVYLQKENIIDESGMPKERFSAEFPKEGPSILRIQQVVRGDSAAYFCASSPDRGQYEQYFGPGTRLTVT.

This chain connects TRBV16 to TRBJ2-3; a weak D match, TRBD1 (6 bases). The CDR3 consists of 19 residues. V dropped 4 bases and J dropped 0 bases, with 23 bases sitting between them. Germline-derived CDR1 and CDR2 are KGHSY and FQNENV. The CDR3 DNA reads TGTGCCAGCAGCCCTCTCAGTTCCGGGACAAAGGCTAGCACAGATACGCAGTATTTT. This codes for CASSPLSSGTKASTDTQYF. Using reference TRBV16 and TRBJ2-3 for the parts outside the CDR3, the full variable domain is GEEVAQTPKHLVRGEGQKAKLYCAPIKGHSYVFWYQQVLKNEFKFLISFQNENVFDETGMPKERFSAKCLPNSPCSLEIQATKLEDSAVYFCASSPLSSGTKASTDTQYFGPGTRLTVL.

V is TRBV18 and J is TRBJ2-7; D is possibly TRBD2 (6 bases). The CDR3 sequence is 14 residues long. Trimming shortened V by 6 bases and J by 5 bases, and 17 bases separated the two germline ends. Germline V gives CDR1 KGHSH, CDR2 LQKENI. The CDR3 coding sequence is TGTGCCAGCTCGCCCCCCGGGGGTGCCCACGAGCAGTACTTC. Translating gives CASSPPGGAHEQYF.

The chain is built from TRBV4-3 and TRBJ1-2, with D possibly being TRBD1 (6 bases). V dropped 4 bases and J dropped 4 bases, with 16 bases sitting between them. The CDR3 length is 15 residues. The germline V gene has CDR1 LGHNA and CDR2 YSLEER. The DNA for the CDR3 is TGCGCCAGCAGCCTTCAAGCAGGGGAAGGCTATGGCTACACCTTC. This sequence encodes CASSLQAGEGYGYTF.

The chain has TRBV5-4 and TRBJ2-7, with 7 positions matching TRBD1. This CDR3 comprises 15 residues. V dropped 3 bases and J dropped 1; count of bases not matched to a gene: 7. CDR1 is SGHNT, CDR2 YYREEE, per germline (reference sequence). The CDR3 spells CASSYGDSRSYEQYF. The CDR3 nucleotides read TGTGCCAGCAGCTATGGGGACAGCCGATCCTACGAGCAGTACTTC.

The rearrangement links TRBV7-2 to TRBJ2-1; TRBD1 aligns across 7 bases. CDR1 SGHTA and CDR2 FQGNSA come from the germline V gene. The CDR3 runs to 13 residues. J gave up 5 bases and V 11 bases, and 9 bases lay outside the gene matches. CDR3 coding DNA: TGTGCCTCTCGTCAGGGGGTTGACAATGAGCAGTTCTTC. As protein: CASRQGVDNEQFF.